These T cell receptor beta chains were read from a single sample in a study of T cell changes during pregnancy in multiple sclerosis. Method: immunoSEQ multiplex PCR; TCRdb's copy keeps in-frame clones and lacks some. The sample lists around 96,000 clones, 90% to 95% seen once, with 2% to 2.5% in the top ten. Source: peripheral blood, taken in the third trimester of pregnancy. Receptor source: a female donor with multiple sclerosis, enrolled in a pregnancy study. Both conserved end residues are part of each CDR3. The D gene is left open where the match is weak. The size of a clone is reported for some rows only, either as once, few or many, or as a class for expanded clones.

J: TRBJ1-2
length: 14
size: -
D: -
V: TRBV7-8
CDR3: CASSPGTTNYGYTF
DNA: TGTGCCAGCAGCCCGGGGACAACTAACTATGGCTACACCTTC

J: TRBJ1-1
length: 15
size: -
D: -
V: TRBV15
CDR3: CATTRDRLQNTEAFF
DNA: TGTGCCACCACCAGGGACCGACTACAGAACACTGAAGCTTTCTTT

J: TRBJ1-1
length: 16
size: -
D: -
V: TRBV9
CDR3: CASSAQPGHLNTEAFF
DNA: TGTGCCAGCAGCGCCCAACCGGGACACCTGAACACTGAAGCTTTCTTT

J: TRBJ2-1
length: 14
size: -
D: TRBD2
V: TRBV28
CDR3: CASSLLAGGNEQFF
DNA: TGTGCCAGCAGTTTATTAGCGGGAGGCAATGAGCAGTTCTTC

J: TRBJ2-4
length: 16
size: -
D: -
V: TRBV4-1
CDR3: CASSQVGRGAKNIQYF
DNA: TGCGCCAGCAGCCAAGTTGGGCGGGGAGCCAAAAACATTCAGTACTTC

J: TRBJ1-2
length: 12
size: -
D: TRBD1
V: TRBV25-1
CDR3: CASRQGAHGYTF
DNA: TGTGCCAGCAGACAGGGGGCTCATGGCTACACCTTC

J: TRBJ2-1
length: 13
size: -
D: -
V: TRBV6-5
CDR3: CASRPYRLNEQFF
DNA: TGTGCCAGCAGACCCTACCGTCTCAATGAGCAGTTCTTC

J: TRBJ2-5
length: 17
size: -
D: -
V: TRBV19
CDR3: CASPNPRSGSGEETQYF
DNA: TGTGCCAGTCCCAACCCAAGGTCGGGGTCAGGGGAAGAGACCCAGTACTTC

J: TRBJ2-6
length: 17
size: -
D: -
V: TRBV2
CDR3: CASSLGITDSGANVLTF
DNA: TGTGCCAGCAGTCTAGGCATAACGGACTCTGGGGCCAACGTCCTGACTTTC

J: TRBJ2-6
length: 15
size: once
D: -
V: TRBV7-2
CDR3: CASSPTEAGANVLTF
DNA: TGTGCCAGCAGCCCTACGGAGGCTGGGGCCAACGTCCTGACTTTC

J: TRBJ2-1
length: 14
size: -
D: TRBD2
V: TRBV19
CDR3: CASSISGSHDEQFF
DNA: TGTGCCAGTAGTATTAGCGGGAGCCACGATGAGCAGTTCTTC

J: TRBJ1-3
length: 15
size: -
D: -
V: TRBV27
CDR3: CASSLRAPYGNTIYF
DNA: TGTGCCAGCAGTCTCAGGGCCCCCTATGGAAACACCATATATTTT

J: TRBJ2-7
length: 12
size: -
D: -
V: TRBV28
CDR3: CASSLLQGAAYF
DNA: TGTGCCAGCAGTTTATTACAAGGGGCAGCCTACTTC

J: TRBJ2-1
length: 16
size: -
D: TRBD2
V: TRBV18
CDR3: CASSPLSGSSYNEQFF
DNA: TGTGCCAGCTCACCACTCAGCGGGAGCTCCTACAATGAGCAGTTCTTC

J: TRBJ2-5
length: 16
size: once
D: TRBD2
V: TRBV19
CDR3: CATKLASGRGGETQYF
DNA: TGTGCCACTAAGTTGGCTAGCGGGAGAGGGGGCGAGACCCAGTACTTC

J: TRBJ2-7
length: 13
size: -
D: TRBD2
V: TRBV6-1
CDR3: CASRAAGENEQYF
DNA: TGTGCCAGCAGGGCAGCGGGAGAGAACGAGCAGTACTTC

J: TRBJ1-3
length: 17
size: -
D: -
V: TRBV5-1
CDR3: CASSLESIGASGNTIYF
DNA: TGCGCCAGCAGCTTGGAATCTATCGGAGCATCCGGAAACACCATATATTTT

J: TRBJ1-5
length: 15
size: -
D: TRBD1
V: TRBV2
CDR3: CASSETGGGNQPQHF
DNA: TGTGCCAGCAGTGAGACAGGGGGCGGAAATCAGCCCCAGCATTTT

J: TRBJ2-1
length: 16
size: -
D: TRBD2
V: TRBV7-9
CDR3: CASSLGGIAGANEQFF
DNA: TGTGCCAGCAGCTTAGGGGGAATAGCGGGTGCCAATGAGCAGTTCTTC

J: TRBJ2-2
length: 15
size: -
D: -
V: TRBV11-2
CDR3: CASGSRGAGTGELFF
DNA: TGTGCCAGCGGGAGCCGGGGAGCGGGTACCGGGGAGCTGTTTTTT

J: TRBJ2-1
length: 15
size: -
D: -
V: TRBV9
CDR3: CASSAPGTLHNEQFF
DNA: TGTGCCAGCAGCGCCCCCGGGACATTACACAATGAGCAGTTCTTC

J: TRBJ2-1
length: 16
size: once
D: TRBD2
V: TRBV4-1
CDR3: CASSQEPAGGDNEQFF
DNA: TGCGCCAGCAGCCAAGAACCCGCGGGAGGGGACAATGAGCAGTTCTTC

J: TRBJ1-1
length: 13
size: -
D: -
V: TRBV6-4
CDR3: CASSLDKYTEAFF
DNA: TGTGCCAGCAGTCTCGACAAGTACACTGAAGCTTTCTTT

J: TRBJ2-7
length: 12
size: -
D: -
V: TRBV19
CDR3: CASKNVTGEQYF
DNA: TGTGCCAGTAAAAACGTGACGGGCGAGCAGTACTTC

J: TRBJ2-7
length: 15
size: -
D: TRBD2
V: TRBV28
CDR3: CASTLGTSTSYEQYF
DNA: TGTGCCAGCACCCTAGGGACTAGCACTTCCTACGAGCAGTACTTC

J: TRBJ2-4
length: 15
size: -
D: TRBD1
V: TRBV7-2
CDR3: CASSLGGWDSDIQYF
DNA: TGTGCCAGCAGCTTAGGGGGATGGGACAGTGACATTCAGTACTTC

J: TRBJ2-2
length: 15
size: -
D: -
V: TRBV9
CDR3: CASSVVAGNTGELFF
DNA: TGTGCCAGCAGCGTAGTTGCGGGGAACACCGGGGAGCTGTTTTTT

J: TRBJ2-7
length: 13
size: -
D: -
V: TRBV7-2
CDR3: CASSLAQYYEQYF
DNA: TGTGCCAGCAGCTTAGCACAGTACTACGAGCAGTACTTC

J: TRBJ2-7
length: 15
size: -
D: TRBD2
V: TRBV7-6
CDR3: CASSYGTSGTYEQYF
DNA: TGTGCCAGCAGCTACGGGACTAGCGGAACCTACGAGCAGTACTTC

J: TRBJ1-1
length: 13
size: -
D: TRBD1
V: TRBV27
CDR3: CASRLQGAPEAFF
DNA: TGTGCCAGCAGACTACAGGGGGCCCCTGAAGCTTTCTTT

J: TRBJ2-5
length: 17
size: -
D: TRBD2
V: TRBV18
CDR3: CASSPELRASGGETQYF
DNA: TGTGCCAGCTCACCCGAACTCAGGGCTAGCGGCGGAGAGACCCAGTACTTC

J: TRBJ2-7
length: 15
size: -
D: -
V: TRBV5-6
CDR3: CASSIITSTVREQYF
DNA: TGTGCCAGCAGTATTATTACTAGTACGGTGCGGGAGCAGTACTTC

J: TRBJ2-7
length: 17
size: -
D: TRBD2
V: TRBV29-1
CDR3: CSVEADSGRVGKYEQYF
DNA: TGCAGCGTTGAAGCGGATAGCGGGAGGGTTGGAAAATACGAGCAGTACTTC

J: TRBJ1-4
length: 17
size: -
D: -
V: TRBV10-1
CDR3: CASSEEERKPTNEKLFF
DNA: TGCGCCAGCAGTGAGGAGGAGAGAAAACCAACTAATGAAAAACTGTTTTTT

J: TRBJ1-3
length: 15
size: -
D: -
V: TRBV4-2
CDR3: CASSQTQSSGNTIYF
DNA: TGTGCCAGCAGCCAGACACAGTCCTCTGGAAACACCATATATTTT